The 8 T cell receptor beta chains presented below share a single source sample, sequenced in a study of stem cell transplantation in POMP-related autoinflammatory disease. Using immunoSEQ multiplex PCR, the repertoire was profiled, and TCRdb retains in-frame clones only, with some absent. The data hold 9,000 to 10,000 clones, with about 85% observed a single time. The material sequenced was CD4+ T cells from PBMCs, taken after stem cell transplantation. These TCRs come from a human patient with POMP-related autoinflammation and immune dysregulation (PRAID). Some T cells may trace back to the graft donor.

The V gene is TRBV11-2, the J gene TRBJ2-1, with a possible D match to TRBD2 (6 bases). Germline values: CDR1 SGHAT, CDR2 FQNNGV. V gave up 4 bases and J gave up 7 bases, with 23 bases separating them. The CDR3 length is 17 residues. The DNA for the CDR3 is TGTGCCAGCAGCTCAGGGTCGGACTACGGATTCCTTAATGAGCAGTTCTTC. Residues: CASSSGSDYGFLNEQFF.

This clone was seen just once. The chain joins TRBV19 to TRBJ2-6; D may be TRBD2 (6 bases). The germline CDR1 and CDR2 sequences are LNHDA and SQIVND (reference sequence). The CDR3 runs 15 residues. The V end was cut by 7 bases, the J end by 0 bases, with 10 bases between. CDR3 in amino acids: CASISGASGANVLTF. DNA for the CDR3: TGTGCCAGTATTAGCGGAGCCTCTGGGGCCAACGTCCTGACTTTC.

This clone has a handful of counts. The chain recombines TRBV19 with TRBJ2-7; 13 bases are shared with TRBD2. Per germline, CDR1 LNHDA and CDR2 SQIVND (reference sequence). This CDR3 has 16 residues. The trim removed 3 bases at V and 2 bases at J, leaving 4 bases unmatched. CDR3 sequence: CASSISGLAGTYEQYF. As DNA, the CDR3 is TGTGCCAGTAGTATCTCGGGACTAGCGGGAACCTACGAGCAGTACTTC.

This clone was detected a few times. The genes are TRBV27 and TRBJ1-5, with 8 bases lining up with TRBD1. The germline V gene has CDR1 MNHEY and CDR2 SMNVEV (reference sequence). The CDR3 has 14 amino acids. V gave up 5 bases and J gave up 7 bases; unmatched junction bases: 7. In DNA form, the CDR3 reads TGTGCCAGCAGTCAGGGGGCGGGGGCGCAGCCCCAGCATTTT. It translates to CASSQGAGAQPQHF.

The V and J genes are TRBV28 and TRBJ2-6; unclear D gene. V lost 6 bases to trimming and J lost 2 bases, with 14 bases between them. The CDR3 extends over 16 amino acids. Germline assignment: CDR1 MDHEN and CDR2 SYDVKM. CDR3 bases: TGTGCCAGCAGCCGACTTAGCCATGCTGGGGCCAACGTCCTGACTTTC. Translating it yields CASSRLSHAGANVLTF.

This clone has only one observation. The chain carries TRBV19 and TRBJ2-7, with 11 bases aligning to TRBD1. CDR1 and CDR2 (germline): LNHDA, SQIVND (reference sequence). V lost 4 bases and J lost 3; bases outside the gene matches: 2. The CDR3 is 14 residues long. The CDR3 nucleotides read TGTGCCAGTAGTAGGGGACAGGGGGTCTACGAGCAGTACTTC. It translates to CASSRGQGVYEQYF.

The V gene is TRBV6-2 or TRBV6-3, the J gene TRBJ1-1; D is perhaps TRBD1 (6 bases). V shed 3 bases and J shed 4 bases, with 18 bases lying between them. The CDR3 extends over 16 amino acids. Germline V gives CDR1 MNHEY, CDR2 SVGEGT. CDR3 amino acids: CASSYGGHGRGTEAFF. The CDR3 coding sequence is TGTGCCAGCAGTTATGGGGGGCATGGGCGGGGCACTGAAGCTTTCTTT.

This sequence joins TRBV5-1 and TRBJ1-1, with D perhaps TRBD1 (6 bases). The CDR3 runs 13 residues. Trimming took off 3 bases at V and 5 bases at J, with 11 bases between the two ends. CDR1 is SGHRS and CDR2 is YFSETQ in the germline V gene. CDR3 nucleotide sequence: TGCGCCAGCAGCTCCCACAGGGATACTGAAGCTTTCTTT. Translation gives CASSSHRDTEAFF.